Sequencing of this TCR beta chain was carried out in a study of shared clonotypes between healthy human individuals. Turning to the study itself: A donor's plate count was three for CD4 naive and three for CD4 memory; CD8 naive had two and CD8 memory one.

In germline, CDR1 is DFQATT, CDR2 SNEGSKA (reference sequence). The CDR3 covers 11 residues. Sequenced by immunoSEQ multiplex PCR; TCRdb stores in-frame clones only, minus some. In the table there are under 550,000 clones, 90% to 96% of which are singletons. The clonotype originates from a woman younger than 45 in good health. The chain uses TRBV20-1 and TRBJ2-1; D unresolved. The sequenced material came from naive CD4+ T cells sorted from blood. The sample's subset: CD45RA+ positively selected. CDR3 in amino acids: CSSRTYNEQFF. CDR3 DNA sequence: TGCAGCTCCCGAACCTACAATGAGCAGTTCTTC.